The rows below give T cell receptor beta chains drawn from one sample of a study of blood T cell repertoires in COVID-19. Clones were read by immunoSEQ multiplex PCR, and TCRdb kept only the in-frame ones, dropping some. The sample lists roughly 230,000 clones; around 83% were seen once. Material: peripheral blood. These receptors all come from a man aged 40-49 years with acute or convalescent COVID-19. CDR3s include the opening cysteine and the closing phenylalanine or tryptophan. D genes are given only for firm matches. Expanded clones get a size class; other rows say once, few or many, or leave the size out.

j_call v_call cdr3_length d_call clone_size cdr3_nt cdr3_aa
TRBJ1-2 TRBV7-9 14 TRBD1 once TGTGCCAGCAGCTCTGGGGACAGATACTATGGCTACACCTTC CASSSGDRYYGYTF
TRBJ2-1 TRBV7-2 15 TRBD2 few TGTGCCAGCCGAACTAGCGGGCCAAGAGGGGGGCAGAAGTTCTTC CASRTSGPRGGQKFF
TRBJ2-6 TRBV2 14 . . TGTGCCAGAAACACAGTAACTGGGGCCAACGTCCTGACTTTC CARNTVTGANVLTF
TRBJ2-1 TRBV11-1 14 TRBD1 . TGTGCCAGCATGAACCGGGACAGGGGGTCTGAGCAGTTCTTC CASMNRDRGSEQFF
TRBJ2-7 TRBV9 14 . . TGTGCCAGCAGCGTAGCCGACAGCTCCTACGAGCAGTACTTC CASSVADSSYEQYF
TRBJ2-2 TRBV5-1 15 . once TGCGCCAGCACCCAGGGTAACGAGGTCGCCGGGGAGCTGTTTTTT CASTQGNEVAGELFF
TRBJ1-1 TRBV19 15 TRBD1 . TGTGCCAGTACCCTTATGGGACAGGGGGGGACTAACGCTTTCTTT CASTLMGQGGTNAFF
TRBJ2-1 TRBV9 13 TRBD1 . TGTGCCAGCAGCTACAGGGGGCTTCGTGAGCAGTTCTTC CASSYRGLREQFF
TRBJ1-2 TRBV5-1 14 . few TGCGCCAGCAGCTTGGATGGAAACGGGTTTGGCTACACCTTC CASSLDGNGFGYTF
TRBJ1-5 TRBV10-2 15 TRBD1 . TGCGCCAGCAGTGCTGACAGGGGGAGGAATCAGCCCCAGCATTTT CASSADRGRNQPQHF
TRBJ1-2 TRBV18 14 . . TGTGCCAGCTCACCGGGCAGGCCGGGGTATGGCTACACCTTC CASSPGRPGYGYTF
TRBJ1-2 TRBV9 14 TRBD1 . TGTGCCAGCAGCTCGGGACAGGGAAACTATGGCTACACCTTC CASSSGQGNYGYTF
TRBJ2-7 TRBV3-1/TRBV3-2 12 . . TGTGCCAGCAGCCATAGCTCCTACGAGCAGTACTTC CASSHSSYEQYF
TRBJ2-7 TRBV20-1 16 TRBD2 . TGCAGTGCTAGTCCCCTAGGTAGCGGGGAAGGTTACGAGCAGTACTTC CSASPLGSGEGYEQYF
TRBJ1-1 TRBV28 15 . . TGTGCCAGCAGTTTAATGGGGGGACTGAACACTGAAGCTTTCTTT CASSLMGGLNTEAFF
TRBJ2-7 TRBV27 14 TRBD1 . TGTGCCAGCGCTACAGGGACAGGCTCCTACGAGCAGTACTTC CASATGTGSYEQYF
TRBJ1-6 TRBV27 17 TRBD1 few TGTGCCAGCAGTTTAAACTCCCGGACAGGGACGGATTCACCCCTCCACTTT CASSLNSRTGTDSPLHF
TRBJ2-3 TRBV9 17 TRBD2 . TGTGCCAGCAGCGTAAGCGGGGGCGGTCGGAGCACAGATACGCAGTATTTT CASSVSGGGRSTDTQYF
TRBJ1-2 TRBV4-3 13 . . TGCGCCAGCAGCCAAGATAACAGCTATGGCTACACCTTC CASSQDNSYGYTF
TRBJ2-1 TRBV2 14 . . TGTGCCAGCAGCCCTAGCAGCTACTACAATGAGCAGTTCTTC CASSPSSYYNEQFF
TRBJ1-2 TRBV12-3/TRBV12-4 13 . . TGTGCCAGCACTACGCGCAGGTTGAATGGCTACACCTTC CASTTRRLNGYTF
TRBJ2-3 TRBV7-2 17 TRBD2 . TGTGCCAGCAGCGTCAGCCCGCAGCGGGGGCCAAGGGATACGCAGTATTTT CASSVSPQRGPRDTQYF
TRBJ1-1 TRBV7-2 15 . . TGTGCCAGCAGGCCCCCGCAGGGAGGGCACACTGAAGCTTTCTTT CASRPPQGGHTEAFF
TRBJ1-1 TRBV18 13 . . TGTGCCAGCTCTCCCCAGATGAACACTGAAGCTTTCTTT CASSPQMNTEAFF
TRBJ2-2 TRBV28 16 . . TGTGCCAGCAGGTACGGGGGGCCGGCGAACACCGGGGAGCTGTTTTTT CASRYGGPANTGELFF
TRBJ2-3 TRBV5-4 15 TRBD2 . TGTGCCAGCAGCTTCACTAGCGGGGGGGCAGATACGCAGTATTTT CASSFTSGGADTQYF
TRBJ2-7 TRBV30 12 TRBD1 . TGTGCCTGGGGCATCAGGGGGCTTGAGCAGTACTTC CAWGIRGLEQYF